What follows are 14 T cell receptor beta chains derived from one specimen sequenced in a study of T cell repertoires in cytomegalovirus infection. TCRdb re-derived calls from the reads in MiXCR, one entry per CDR3 protein. This repertoire shows more than 250,000 distinct CDR3 sequences, roughly an eighth found once; its top ten account for 8.5% to 10%. Specimen: PBMCs. All receptors come from a human donor in good health (CMV status not recorded). Some clones in this sample may be carry-over from other donors' samples.

The chain recombines TRBV25-1 with TRBJ1-2; TRBD1 aligns across 7 bases. Germline CDR1 and CDR2: MGHDK and SYGVNS. The CDR3 sequence is 14 residues long. J was trimmed by 11 bases and V by 4 bases; bases with no gene match: 13. This chain's CDR3 is CASSGQFRTGGYTF. CDR3 nucleotide sequence: TGTGCCAGCAGTGGGCAATTTCGGACAGGCGGATACACCTTC.

This clonotype has ten or more counts. The genes are TRBV7-2 and TRBJ2-3; the D gene is possibly TRBD2 (6 bases). The V end lost 5 bases, the J end lost 1 base, and 13 bases lay between the germline ends. The CDR3 loop spans 15 amino acids. CDR1 and CDR2 from the germline V gene are SGHTA and FQGNSA. The CDR3 bases are TGTGCCAGCAGCCTGCGACTAGGGGGCACAGATACGCAGTATTTT. Protein: CASSLRLGGTDTQYF. The complete variable domain, with remaining parts taken from reference TRBV7-2 and TRBJ2-3, reads GAGVSQSPSNKVTEKGKDVELRCDPISGHTALYWYRQSLGQGLEFLIYFQGNSAPDKSGLPSDRFSAERTGGSVSTLTIQRTQQEDSAVYLCASSLRLGGTDTQYFGPGTRLTVL.

CDR3 nucleotide sequence: TGTGCCAGCAGCCGCGGACAGGGGGCATTCTACGAGCAGTACTTC. It is translated as CASSRGQGAFYEQYF. The rearrangement uses TRBV5-5 and TRBJ2-7, with TRBD1 identical over 11 bases. The germline gives CDR1 SGHKS, CDR2 YYEKEE (reference sequence). J lost 3 bases, V lost 4 bases, and 6 bases had no gene match. The CDR3 extends over 15 amino acids.

This clonotype has at least ten counts. This chain joins TRBV11-3 and TRBJ2-5; 8 bases map to TRBD1. J gave up 7 bases and V 3 bases, and 7 bases lay outside the gene matches. The CDR3 sequence is 14 residues long. Germline V gene data show CDR1 as SGHNT and CDR2 as YENEEA. Here the CDR3 reads CASSFGQGRATQYF. The CDR3, as DNA: TGTGCCAGCAGCTTTGGACAGGGAAGGGCGACCCAGTACTTC.

V gene TRBV6-2 or TRBV6-3 combines with J gene TRBJ2-2; 7 positions match TRBD1. The trim removed 1 base at V and 0 bases at J, leaving 11 bases unmatched. Per germline, CDR1 MNHEY and CDR2 SVGEGT. The CDR3 contains 19 residues. CDR3 in DNA: TGTGCCAGCAGTTACTTAAGGGGGCTGGAGCCCGCGAACACCGGGGAGCTGTTTTTT. Residues: CASSYLRGLEPANTGELFF.

The V gene is TRBV20-1, the J gene TRBJ2-1; TRBD1 matches at 9 bases. This CDR3 region has 16 residues. The V gene's germline CDR1 is DFQATT and CDR2 SNEGSKA (reference sequence). The J segment lost 4 bases and the V segment lost 1 base, leaving 8 bases of the junction unmatched. The CDR3 protein is CSARVRTGVQYNEQFF. The CDR3 bases are TGCAGTGCTAGAGTCAGGACAGGGGTTCAGTACAATGAGCAGTTCTTC.

This clonotype came up many times. The gene calls are TRBV28 and TRBJ2-6; tentative D call: TRBD1 (5 bases). CDR3 length: 16 amino acids. The germline V and J ends were trimmed by 3 bases and 2 bases, with 11 bases remaining between them. CDR1 and CDR2 from the germline V gene are MDHEN and SYDVKM. CDR3 DNA: TGTGCCAGCAGTTTGGAAGGGGTCACTGGGGCCAACGTCCTGACTTTC. It codes for CASSLEGVTGANVLTF.

Within the sample, this clonotype is medium-sized. Here the CDR3 DNA reads TGTGCCAGCAGCTTAGTCAGCTACAATGAGCAGTTCTTC. Its translation: CASSLVSYNEQFF. The chain carries TRBV7-2 and TRBJ2-1; D is ambiguous. CDR1 is SGHTA, CDR2 FQGNSA, per germline. Trimming took 1 base from V and 3 from J, leaving 4 bases between them. The length of the CDR3 is 13 residues.

This clonotype was found many times. The chain recombines TRBV7-6 with TRBJ2-2; possible D gene TRBD2, 6 bases. Germline V gene sequence: CDR1 SGHVS, CDR2 FNYEAQ. This CDR3 region has 15 residues. V lost 1 base and J 3 bases, leaving 9 bases between the germline ends. Here the CDR3 DNA reads TGTGCCAGCAGCTTAGACGGGAGTGACACCGGGGAGCTGTTTTTT. It specifies CASSLDGSDTGELFF.

This clonotype was counted ten times or more. The chain joins TRBV7-3 to TRBJ1-1; D uncertain. Trimming removed 5 bases at V and 2 bases at J, with 12 bases between. The germline V gene encodes CDR1 SGHTA and CDR2 FQGTGA. The CDR3 is made up of 14 amino acids. As DNA, the CDR3 is TGTGCCAGCAGCCAAGACAACGCCAACACTGAAGCTTTCTTT. Translating it yields CASSQDNANTEAFF.

V is TRBV27 and J is TRBJ1-1; unclear D gene. This CDR3 has 14 amino acids. V was clipped by 6 bases and J by 4 bases, with 15 bases between them. CDR1 and CDR2 (germline): MNHEY, SMNVEV (reference sequence). The CDR3 spells CASSPVPAGTEAFF. CDR3 nucleotides: TGTGCCAGCAGCCCAGTCCCCGCGGGCACTGAAGCTTTCTTT.

A few counts support this clonotype. The V gene is TRBV19, the J gene TRBJ2-1; 7 nucleotides line up with TRBD2. Germline V gene data show CDR1 as LNHDA and CDR2 as SQIVND (reference sequence). The CDR3 is 13 amino acids. The J segment lost 4 bases and the V segment lost 6 bases, leaving 3 bases of the junction unmatched. DNA for the CDR3: TGTGCCAGTAGGTCGGGAGGTTACAATGAGCAGTTCTTC. Its protein is CASRSGGYNEQFF. The full variable domain, completed using reference TRBV19 and TRBJ2-1, is DGGITQSPKYLFRKEGQNVTLSCEQNLNHDAMYWYRQDPGQGLRLIYYSQIVNDFQKGDIAEGYSVSREKKESFPLTVTSAQKNPTAFYLCASRSGGYNEQFFGPGTRLTVL.

The rearrangement uses TRBV14 and TRBJ2-1; TRBD2 aligns across 11 bases. V trimming: 3 bases; J trimming: 10 bases; junction bases outside the gene matches: 14. The CDR3 has 17 amino acids. Germline CDR1 is SGHDN and CDR2 is FVKESK. The CDR3 is CASSQNSSGRFLREQFF. The CDR3 nucleotides read TGTGCCAGCAGCCAGAACTCTAGCGGGAGGTTCCTAAGAGAGCAGTTCTTC.

This clonotype was counted many times. The gene calls are TRBV7-9 and TRBJ2-5, with no clear D. Trimming pared 5 bases from V and 9 bases from J, leaving 13 bases between. The CDR3 contains 12 residues. CDR1 and CDR2 (germline): SEHNR, FQNEAQ (reference sequence). CDR3 in amino acids: CASSQQKGPQYF. CDR3 sequence (DNA): TGTGCCAGCAGCCAGCAAAAAGGGCCCCAGTACTTC.